This T cell receptor beta chain comes out of a study of T cell responses to AZD1222 COVID-19 vaccine. Overall study findings and caveats: Among vaccine-associated CD4 TCRs, coverage spanned spike, with dominance at 160-218 and 743-854. Spike-specific TCR depth and breadth grew after two AZD1222 doses.

Pooled samples include second doses given at about 4 or 12 weeks. This clone was counted a single time. Its antigen remains unknown. This same CDR3 is encoded by further DNA sequences in the sample. Sequencing was performed with immunoSEQ multiplex PCR; in TCRdb, only in-frame clones are kept and a portion is missing. The sample holds some 280,000 clones, around 93% seen once. Trimming shortened V by 0 bases and J by 0 bases, and 6 bases separated the two germline ends. The CDR3 consists of 15 residues. Germline V gene lookup returns CDR1 SGHRS and CDR2 YFSETQ. The starting material was peripheral blood, obtained 28 days after the second AZD1222 dose. This clonotype originated in an adult who received the AZD1222 COVID-19 vaccine. This chain connects TRBV5-1 to TRBJ1-4, with unresolved D. CDR3 coding DNA: TGCGCCAGCAGCTTGGGGGCAGCAACTAATGAAAAACTGTTTTTT. It is translated as CASSLGAATNEKLFF.